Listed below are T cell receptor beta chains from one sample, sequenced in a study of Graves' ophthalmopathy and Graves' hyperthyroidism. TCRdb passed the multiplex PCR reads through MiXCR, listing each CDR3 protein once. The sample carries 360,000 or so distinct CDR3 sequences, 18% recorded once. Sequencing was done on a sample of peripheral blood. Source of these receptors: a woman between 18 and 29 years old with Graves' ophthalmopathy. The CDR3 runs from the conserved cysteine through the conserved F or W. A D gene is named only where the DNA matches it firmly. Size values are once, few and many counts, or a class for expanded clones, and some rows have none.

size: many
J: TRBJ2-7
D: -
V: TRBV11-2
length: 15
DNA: TGTGCCAGCAGCGCCCAGGGTGCGGCCTCCTACGAGCAGTACTTC
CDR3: CASSAQGAASYEQYF

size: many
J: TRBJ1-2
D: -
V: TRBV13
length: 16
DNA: TGTGCCAGCAGCTTAGGCCTAGGAGGGACGGGTTATGGCTACACCTTC
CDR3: CASSLGLGGTGYGYTF

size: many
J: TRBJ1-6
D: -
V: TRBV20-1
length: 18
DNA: TGCAGTGCTAGAGATTTGAGGACACGCGACTCCTATAATTCACCCCTCCACTTT
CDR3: CSARDLRTRDSYNSPLHF

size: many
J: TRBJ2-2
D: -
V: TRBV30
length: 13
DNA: TGTGCCTGGAGTCGGCAGAACACCGGGGAGCTGTTTTTT
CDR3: CAWSRQNTGELFF

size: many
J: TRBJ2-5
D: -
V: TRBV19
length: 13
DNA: TGTGCCAGTAGTACAACAGGGATAGAGACCCAGTACTTC
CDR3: CASSTTGIETQYF

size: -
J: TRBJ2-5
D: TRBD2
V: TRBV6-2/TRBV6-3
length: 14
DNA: TGTGCCAGTGGGACTAGCGGGATCGGGGAGACCCAGTACTTC
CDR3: CASGTSGIGETQYF

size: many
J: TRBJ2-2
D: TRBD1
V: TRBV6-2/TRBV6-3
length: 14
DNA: TGTGCCAGTACCGGGACAGGGGACACCGGGGAGCTGTTTTTT
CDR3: CASTGTGDTGELFF

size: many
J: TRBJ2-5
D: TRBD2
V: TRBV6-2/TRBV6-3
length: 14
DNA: TGTGCCAGCAGTTACCGGGGGGTTGGCAGGACCCAGTACTTC
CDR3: CASSYRGVGRTQYF

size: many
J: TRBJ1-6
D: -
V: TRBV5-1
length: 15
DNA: TGCGCCAGCAGCTTGGCGGAACAGGGCAACTCACCCCTCCACTTT
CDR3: CASSLAEQGNSPLHF

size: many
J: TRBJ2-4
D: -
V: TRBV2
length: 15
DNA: TGTGCCAGCAGTGGGACACTCATAGCCAAAAACATTCAGTACTTC
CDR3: CASSGTLIAKNIQYF

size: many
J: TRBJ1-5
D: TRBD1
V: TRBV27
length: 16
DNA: TGTGCCAGCAGTTTATCCCGCAGGGGGGGGGATCAGCCCCAGCATTTT
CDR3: CASSLSRRGGDQPQHF

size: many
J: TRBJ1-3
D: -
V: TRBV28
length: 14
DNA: TGTGCCACCCGGGACCGGTCGTCTGGAAACACCATATATTTT
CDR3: CATRDRSSGNTIYF

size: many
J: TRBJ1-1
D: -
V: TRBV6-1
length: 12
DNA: TGTGCCAGCAGTGAATGGGGCACTGAAGCTTTCTTT
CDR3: CASSEWGTEAFF

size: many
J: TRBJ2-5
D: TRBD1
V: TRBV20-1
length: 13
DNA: TGCAGTGCCCTCGGACAGGGCCAAGAGACCCAGTACTTC
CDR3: CSALGQGQETQYF

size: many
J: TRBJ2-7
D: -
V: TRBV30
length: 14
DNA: TGTGCCTGGAGCGGACTGGGCCAGGCCTACGAGCAGTACTTC
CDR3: CAWSGLGQAYEQYF

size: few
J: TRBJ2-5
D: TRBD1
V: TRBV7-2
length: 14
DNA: TGTGCCAGCAGCCGGGACAGGGCTTCAGAGACCCAGTACTTC
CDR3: CASSRDRASETQYF

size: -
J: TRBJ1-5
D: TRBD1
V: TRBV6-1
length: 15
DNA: TGTGCCAGCAGCCTGGGACAGGTACCCAATCAGCCCCAGCATTTT
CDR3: CASSLGQVPNQPQHF

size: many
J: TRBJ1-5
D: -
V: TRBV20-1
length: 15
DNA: TGCAGTGCTAGAGATCTCAGGGGCGGGAATCAGCCCCAGCATTTT
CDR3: CSARDLRGGNQPQHF

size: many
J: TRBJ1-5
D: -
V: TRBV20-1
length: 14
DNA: TGCAGTGCTAGAGGAGGGGTCCCCAATCAGCCCCAGCATTTT
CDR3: CSARGGVPNQPQHF

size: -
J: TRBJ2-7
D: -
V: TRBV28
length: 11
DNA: TGTGCCAGCAGCCTTCGTTTCGAGCAGTACTTC
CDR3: CASSLRFEQYF

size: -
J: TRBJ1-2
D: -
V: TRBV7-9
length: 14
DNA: TGTGCCAGCAGCTTCCGGAGGGAAAACTATGGCTACACCTTC
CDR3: CASSFRRENYGYTF

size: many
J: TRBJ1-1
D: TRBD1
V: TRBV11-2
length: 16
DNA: TGTGCCAGCAGCTTCCTAAGACAGGGGAATTCGGTTGAAGCTTTCTTT
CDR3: CASSFLRQGNSVEAFF

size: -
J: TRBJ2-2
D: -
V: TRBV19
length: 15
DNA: TGTGCCAGTACTCCCAGGACAGAGAACACCGGGGAGCTGTTTTTT
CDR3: CASTPRTENTGELFF

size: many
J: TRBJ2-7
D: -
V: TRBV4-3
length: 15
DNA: TGCGCCAGCAGCCAAGCGGGCAGCGATTCCTACGAGCAGTACTTC
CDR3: CASSQAGSDSYEQYF

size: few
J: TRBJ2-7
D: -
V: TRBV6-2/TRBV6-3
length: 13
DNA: TGTGCCAGCAGTTATCGTCCGGGGAACGAGCAGTACTTC
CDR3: CASSYRPGNEQYF

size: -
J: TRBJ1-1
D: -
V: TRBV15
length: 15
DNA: TGTGCCACCAGCAGAGATCTGGGGGCGAGCACTGAAGCTTTCTTT
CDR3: CATSRDLGASTEAFF

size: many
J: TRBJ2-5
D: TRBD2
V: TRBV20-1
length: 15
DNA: TGCAGTGCTACCTTAGCGGGGGCCTCCGGGGAGACCCAGTACTTC
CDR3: CSATLAGASGETQYF

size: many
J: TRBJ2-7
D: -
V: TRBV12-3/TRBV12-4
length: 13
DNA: TGTGCCAGCAGTCTTACACCGGGGGCCGAGCAGTACTTC
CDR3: CASSLTPGAEQYF

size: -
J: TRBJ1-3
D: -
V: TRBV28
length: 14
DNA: TGTGCCAGCACCGCAATGGACTACGGAAACACCATATATTTT
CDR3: CASTAMDYGNTIYF

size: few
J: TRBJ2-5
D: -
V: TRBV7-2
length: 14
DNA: TGTGCCAGCAGGCATATTCAGGGTCAAGAGACCCAGTACTTC
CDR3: CASRHIQGQETQYF

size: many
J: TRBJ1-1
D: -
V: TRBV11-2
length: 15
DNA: TGTGCCAGCAGCCAACCCCCTTGGAAGGGTAATTACGGTTTCTTT
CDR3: CASSQPPWKGNYGFF

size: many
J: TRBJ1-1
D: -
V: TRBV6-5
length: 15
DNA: TGTGCCAGCAGTTACTCCGCGAAATTGGACACTGAAGCTTTCTTT
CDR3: CASSYSAKLDTEAFF

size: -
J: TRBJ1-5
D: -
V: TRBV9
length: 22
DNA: -
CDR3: CASSASRGAEQYFGPGNQPQHF

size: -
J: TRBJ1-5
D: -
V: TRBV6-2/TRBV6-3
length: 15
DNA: TGTGCCAGCAGCCGAGGGGGGCAGGGCGATCAGCCCCAGCATTTT
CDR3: CASSRGGQGDQPQHF

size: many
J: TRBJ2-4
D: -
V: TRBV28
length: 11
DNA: TGTGCCAGCAGCTATAACGTAATTCAGTACTTC
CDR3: CASSYNVIQYF

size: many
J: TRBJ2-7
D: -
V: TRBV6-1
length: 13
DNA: TGTGCCAGCACCCGGGACGGCTCCTACGAGCAGTACTTC
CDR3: CASTRDGSYEQYF

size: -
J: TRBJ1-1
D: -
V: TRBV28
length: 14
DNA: TGTGCCAGCAGTTTCGACATAGTGAACACTGAAGCTTTCTTT
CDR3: CASSFDIVNTEAFF

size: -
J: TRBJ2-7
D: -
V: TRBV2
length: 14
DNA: TGTGCCAGCAGTGAACCTCGGGGACTCTACGAGCAGTACTTC
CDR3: CASSEPRGLYEQYF

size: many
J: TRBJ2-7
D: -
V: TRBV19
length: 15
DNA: TGTGCCAGTAGTATCCCCGGGACGCCATCCTACGAGCAGTACTTC
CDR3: CASSIPGTPSYEQYF

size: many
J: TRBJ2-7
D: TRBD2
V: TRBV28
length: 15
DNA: TGTGCCAGCACGCTAGCGGGAGGGGTAAGGCGCGAGCAGTACTTC
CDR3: CASTLAGGVRREQYF

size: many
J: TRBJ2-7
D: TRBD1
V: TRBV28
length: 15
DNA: TGTGCCAGCAGGCCTACGGGACAGGGAGGGTACGAGCAGTACTTC
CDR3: CASRPTGQGGYEQYF

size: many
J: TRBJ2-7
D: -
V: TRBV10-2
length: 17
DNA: TGCGCCAGCAGTGATTATGGGGCTAGCGCGAGCTCCTACGAGCAGTACTTC
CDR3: CASSDYGASASSYEQYF

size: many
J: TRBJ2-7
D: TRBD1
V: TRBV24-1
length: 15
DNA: TGTGCCACCAGTGGAGGGACAGGGAGGTCCTACGAGCAGTACTTC
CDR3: CATSGGTGRSYEQYF

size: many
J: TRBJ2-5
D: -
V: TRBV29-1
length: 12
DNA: TGCAGCGTTGAATACAGAGGGGAGACCCAGTACTTC
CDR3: CSVEYRGETQYF

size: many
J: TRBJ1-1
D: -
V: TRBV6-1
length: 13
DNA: TGTGCCAGCAGAAAGGAGCCGACGACTGAAGCTTTCTTT
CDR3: CASRKEPTTEAFF

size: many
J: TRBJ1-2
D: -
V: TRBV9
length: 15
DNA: TGTGCCAGCAGCGTCCAGGAGGGGGGCGACTATGGCTACACCTTC
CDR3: CASSVQEGGDYGYTF

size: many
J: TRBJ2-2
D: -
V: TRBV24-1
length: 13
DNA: TGTGCCACCAGTGATTTTGCAGCCGGGGAGCTGTTTTTT
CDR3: CATSDFAAGELFF

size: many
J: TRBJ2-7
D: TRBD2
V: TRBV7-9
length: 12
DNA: TGTGCCAGCAGCGGGAGGGCCGCCGAGCAGTACTTC
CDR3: CASSGRAAEQYF

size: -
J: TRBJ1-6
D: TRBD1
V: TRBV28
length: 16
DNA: TGTGCCAGCAGCGAGACAGGGTTCGGCTATAATTCACCCCTCCACTTT
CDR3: CASSETGFGYNSPLHF

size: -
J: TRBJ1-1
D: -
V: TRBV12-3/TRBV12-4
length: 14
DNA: TGTGCCAGCACTTCCAGGGATCGAGGGACTGAAGCTTTCTTT
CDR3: CASTSRDRGTEAFF

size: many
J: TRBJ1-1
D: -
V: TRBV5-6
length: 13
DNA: TGTGCCAGCAGCTATGGCCCTCCGCCTGAAGCTTTCTTT
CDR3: CASSYGPPPEAFF

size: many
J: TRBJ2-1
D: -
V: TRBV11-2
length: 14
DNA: TGTGCCAGCAGCCCACCCCCCTCAGCGGTTGAGCAGTTCTTC
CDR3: CASSPPPSAVEQFF

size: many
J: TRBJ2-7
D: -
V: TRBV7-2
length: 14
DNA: TGTGCCAGCAGCTTGGCAGCCGTGAGGGAGGAGCAGTACTTC
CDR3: CASSLAAVREEQYF

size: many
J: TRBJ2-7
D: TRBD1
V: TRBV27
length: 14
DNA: TGTGCCAGCAGTCCCGACAGGGGGCCCTACGAGCAGTACTTC
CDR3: CASSPDRGPYEQYF

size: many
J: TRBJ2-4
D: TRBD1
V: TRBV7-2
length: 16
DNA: TGTGCCAGCAGCCCCCGACAGGGAACGGCCAAAAACATTCAGTACTTC
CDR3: CASSPRQGTAKNIQYF